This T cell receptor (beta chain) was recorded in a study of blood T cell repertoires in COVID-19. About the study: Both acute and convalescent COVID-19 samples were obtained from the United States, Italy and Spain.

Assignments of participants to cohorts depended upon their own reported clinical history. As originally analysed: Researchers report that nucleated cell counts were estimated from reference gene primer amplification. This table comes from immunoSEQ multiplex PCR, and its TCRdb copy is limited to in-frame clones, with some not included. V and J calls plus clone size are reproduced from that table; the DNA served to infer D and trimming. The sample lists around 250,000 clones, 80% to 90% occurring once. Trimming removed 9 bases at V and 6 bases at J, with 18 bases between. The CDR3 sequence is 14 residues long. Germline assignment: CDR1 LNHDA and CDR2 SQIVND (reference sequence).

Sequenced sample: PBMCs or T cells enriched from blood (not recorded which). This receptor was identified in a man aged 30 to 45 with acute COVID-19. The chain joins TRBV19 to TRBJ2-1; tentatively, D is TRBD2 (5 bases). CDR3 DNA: TGTGCCAGCCGATATACCGGGATTACCAATGAGCAGTTCTTC. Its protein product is CASRYTGITNEQFF.